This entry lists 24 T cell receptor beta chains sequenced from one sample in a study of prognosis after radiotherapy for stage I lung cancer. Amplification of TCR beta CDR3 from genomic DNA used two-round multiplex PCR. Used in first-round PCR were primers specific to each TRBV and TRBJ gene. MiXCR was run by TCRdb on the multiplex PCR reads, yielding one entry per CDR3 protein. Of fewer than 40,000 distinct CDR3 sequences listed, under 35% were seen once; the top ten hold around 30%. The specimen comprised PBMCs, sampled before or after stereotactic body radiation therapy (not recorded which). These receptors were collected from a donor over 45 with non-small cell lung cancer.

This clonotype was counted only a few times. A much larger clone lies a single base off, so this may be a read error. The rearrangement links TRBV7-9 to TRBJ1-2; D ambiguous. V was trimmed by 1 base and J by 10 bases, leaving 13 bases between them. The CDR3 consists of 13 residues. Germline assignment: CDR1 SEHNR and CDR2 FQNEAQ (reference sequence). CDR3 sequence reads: CASSLERHQVYTF. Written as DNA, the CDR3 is TGTGCCAGCAGCTTAGAGCGGCACCAGGTCTACACCTTC.

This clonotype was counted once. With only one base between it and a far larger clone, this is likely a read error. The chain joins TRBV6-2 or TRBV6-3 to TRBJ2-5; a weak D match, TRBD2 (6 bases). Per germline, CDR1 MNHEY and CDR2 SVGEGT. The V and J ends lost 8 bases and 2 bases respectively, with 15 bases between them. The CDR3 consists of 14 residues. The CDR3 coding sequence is TGTGCCAGCCGTTCCACCGGGAGTCAAGAGACCCAGTACTTC. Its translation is CASRSTGSQETQYF.

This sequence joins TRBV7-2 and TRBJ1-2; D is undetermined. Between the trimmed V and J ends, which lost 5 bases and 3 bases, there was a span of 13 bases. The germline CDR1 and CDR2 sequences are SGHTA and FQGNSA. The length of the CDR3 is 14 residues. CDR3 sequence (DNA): TGTGCCAGCAGCAGACAACAGTGGGACTATGGCTACACCTTC. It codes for CASSRQQWDYGYTF.

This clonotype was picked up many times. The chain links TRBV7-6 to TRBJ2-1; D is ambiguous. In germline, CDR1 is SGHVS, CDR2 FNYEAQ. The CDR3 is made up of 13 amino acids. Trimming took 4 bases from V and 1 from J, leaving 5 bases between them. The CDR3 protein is CASSSRSYNEQFF. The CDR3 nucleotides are TGTGCCAGCAGCTCGCGATCCTACAATGAGCAGTTCTTC. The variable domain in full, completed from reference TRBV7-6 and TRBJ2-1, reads GAGVSQSPRYKVTKRGQDVALRCDPISGHVSLYWYRQALGQGPEFLTYFNYEAQQDKSGLPNDRFSAERPEGSISTLTIQRTEQRDSAMYRCASSSRSYNEQFFGPGTRLTVL.

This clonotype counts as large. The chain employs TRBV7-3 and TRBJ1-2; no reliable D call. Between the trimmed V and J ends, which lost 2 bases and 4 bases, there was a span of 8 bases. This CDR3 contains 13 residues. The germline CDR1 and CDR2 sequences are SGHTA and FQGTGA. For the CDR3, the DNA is TGTGCCAGCAGCTTAGTCGATCTCTATGGCTACACCTTC. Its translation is CASSLVDLYGYTF.

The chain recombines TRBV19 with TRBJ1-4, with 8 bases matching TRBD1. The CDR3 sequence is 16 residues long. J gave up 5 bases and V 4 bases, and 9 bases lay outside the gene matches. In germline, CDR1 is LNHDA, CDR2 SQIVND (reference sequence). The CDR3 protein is CASSTEDRATNEKLFF. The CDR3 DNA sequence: TGTGCCAGTAGTACCGAGGACAGGGCGACAAATGAAAAACTGTTTTTT.

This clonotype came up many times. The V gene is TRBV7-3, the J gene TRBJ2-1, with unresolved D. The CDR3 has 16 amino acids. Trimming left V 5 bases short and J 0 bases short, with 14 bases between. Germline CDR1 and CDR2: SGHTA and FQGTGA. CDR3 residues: CASSPYERVSYNEQFF. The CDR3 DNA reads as TGTGCCAGCAGCCCTTACGAGCGAGTCTCCTACAATGAGCAGTTCTTC.

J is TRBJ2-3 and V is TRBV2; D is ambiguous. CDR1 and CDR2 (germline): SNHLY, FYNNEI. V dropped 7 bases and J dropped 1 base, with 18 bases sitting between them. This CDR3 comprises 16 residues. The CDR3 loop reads CASIQMAAAGTDTQYF. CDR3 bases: TGTGCCAGCATCCAAATGGCGGCGGCAGGCACAGATACGCAGTATTTT.

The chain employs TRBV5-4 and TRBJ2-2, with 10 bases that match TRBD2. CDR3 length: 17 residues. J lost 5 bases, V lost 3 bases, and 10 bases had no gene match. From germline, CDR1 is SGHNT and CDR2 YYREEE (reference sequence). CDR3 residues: CASSWASGGSGTGELFF. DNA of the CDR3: TGTGCCAGCAGCTGGGCTAGCGGGGGCAGTGGAACCGGGGAGCTGTTTTTT.

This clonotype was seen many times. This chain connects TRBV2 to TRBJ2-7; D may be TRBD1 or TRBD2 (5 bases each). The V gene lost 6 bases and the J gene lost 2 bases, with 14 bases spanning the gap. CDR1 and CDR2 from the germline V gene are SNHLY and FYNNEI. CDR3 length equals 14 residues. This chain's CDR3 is CASSAGTLPYEQYF. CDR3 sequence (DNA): TGTGCCAGCAGCGCCGGGACGCTACCCTACGAGCAGTACTTC.

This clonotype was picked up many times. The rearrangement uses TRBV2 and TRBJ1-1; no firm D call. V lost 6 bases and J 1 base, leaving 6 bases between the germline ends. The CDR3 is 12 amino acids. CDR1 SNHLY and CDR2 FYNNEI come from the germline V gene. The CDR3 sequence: CASRDPNTEAFF. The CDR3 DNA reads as TGTGCCAGCAGGGACCCGAACACTGAAGCTTTCTTT.

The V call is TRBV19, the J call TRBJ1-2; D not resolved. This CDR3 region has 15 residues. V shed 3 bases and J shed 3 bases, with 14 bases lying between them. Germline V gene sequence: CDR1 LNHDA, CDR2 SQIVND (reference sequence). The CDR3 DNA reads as TGTGCCAGTAGTATTCAGGAGTATACGGACTATGGCTACACCTTC. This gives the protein CASSIQEYTDYGYTF.

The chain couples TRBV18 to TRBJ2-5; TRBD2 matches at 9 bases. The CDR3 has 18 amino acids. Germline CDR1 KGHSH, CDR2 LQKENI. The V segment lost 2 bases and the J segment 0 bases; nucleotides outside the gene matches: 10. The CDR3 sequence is CASSPGIRLAGDQETQYF. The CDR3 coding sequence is TGTGCCAGCTCACCAGGGATCAGGTTAGCGGGAGACCAAGAGACCCAGTACTTC.

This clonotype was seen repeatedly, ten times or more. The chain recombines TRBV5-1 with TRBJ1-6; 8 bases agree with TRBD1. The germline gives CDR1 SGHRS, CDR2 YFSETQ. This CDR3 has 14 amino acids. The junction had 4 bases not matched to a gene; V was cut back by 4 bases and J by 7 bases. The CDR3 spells CASSRGQGNSPLHF. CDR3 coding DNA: TGCGCCAGCAGCCGAGGACAGGGCAATTCACCCCTCCACTTT.

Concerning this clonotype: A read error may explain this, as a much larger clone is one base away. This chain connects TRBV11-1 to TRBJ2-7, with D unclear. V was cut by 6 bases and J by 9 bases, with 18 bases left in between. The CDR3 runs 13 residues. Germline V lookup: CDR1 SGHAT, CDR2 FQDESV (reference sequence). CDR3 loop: CASSYNPLGVQYF. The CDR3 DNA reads TGTGCCAGCAGTTACAACCCTCTGGGCGTGCAGTACTTC.

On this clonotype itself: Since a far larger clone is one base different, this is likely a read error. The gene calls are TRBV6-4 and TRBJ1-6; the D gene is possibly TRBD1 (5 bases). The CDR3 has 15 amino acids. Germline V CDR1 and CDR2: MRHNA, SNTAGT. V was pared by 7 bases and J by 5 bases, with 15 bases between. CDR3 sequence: CASKVLDNNNSPLHF. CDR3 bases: TGTGCCAGCAAAGTCCTGGACAATAATAATTCACCCCTCCACTTT.

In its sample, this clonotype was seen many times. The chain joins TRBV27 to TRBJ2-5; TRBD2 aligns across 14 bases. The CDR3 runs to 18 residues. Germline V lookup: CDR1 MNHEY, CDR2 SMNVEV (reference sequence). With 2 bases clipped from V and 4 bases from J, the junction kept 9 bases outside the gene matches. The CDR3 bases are TGTGCCAGCAGTTTAGCCCCGGGACTAGCGGGAGTGGGAGAGACCCAGTACTTC. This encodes CASSLAPGLAGVGETQYF.

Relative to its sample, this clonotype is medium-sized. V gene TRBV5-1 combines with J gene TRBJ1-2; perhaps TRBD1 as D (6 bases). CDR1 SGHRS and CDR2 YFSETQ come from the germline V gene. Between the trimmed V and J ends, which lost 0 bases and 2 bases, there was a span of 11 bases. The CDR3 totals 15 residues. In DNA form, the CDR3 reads TGCGCCAGCAGCTTGGGTCTGAGGGGGAACTATGGCTACACCTTC. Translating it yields CASSLGLRGNYGYTF.

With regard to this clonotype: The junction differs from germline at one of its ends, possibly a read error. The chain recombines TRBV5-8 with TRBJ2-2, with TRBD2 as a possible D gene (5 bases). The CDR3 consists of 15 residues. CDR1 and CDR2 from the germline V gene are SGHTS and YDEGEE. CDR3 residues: CASSLVLAGTGQLFF. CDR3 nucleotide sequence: TGTGCCAGCAGCTTGGTTCTAGCAGGCACCGGGCAGCTGTTTTTT. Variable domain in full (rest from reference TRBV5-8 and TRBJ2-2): EAGVTQSPTHLIKTRGQQATLRCSPISGHTSVYWYQQALGLGLQFLLWYDEGEERNRGNFPPRFSGRQFPNYSSELNVNALELEDSALYLCASSLVLAGTGQLFFGEGSRLTVL.

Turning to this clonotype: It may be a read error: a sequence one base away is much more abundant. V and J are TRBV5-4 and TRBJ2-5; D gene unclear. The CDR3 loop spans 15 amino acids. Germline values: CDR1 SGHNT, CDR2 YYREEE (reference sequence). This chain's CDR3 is CASSLGTSYQETHYF. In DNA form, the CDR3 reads TGTGCCAGCAGCTTGGGAACTTCGTACCAAGAGACCCATTACTTC.

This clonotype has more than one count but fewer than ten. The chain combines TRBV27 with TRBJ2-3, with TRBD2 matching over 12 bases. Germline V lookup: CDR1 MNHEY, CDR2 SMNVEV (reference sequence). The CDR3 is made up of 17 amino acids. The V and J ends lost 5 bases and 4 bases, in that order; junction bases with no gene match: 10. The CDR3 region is CASSRPTSGRWADTQYF. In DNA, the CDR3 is TGTGCCAGCAGTCGCCCGACTAGCGGGAGATGGGCAGATACGCAGTATTTT.

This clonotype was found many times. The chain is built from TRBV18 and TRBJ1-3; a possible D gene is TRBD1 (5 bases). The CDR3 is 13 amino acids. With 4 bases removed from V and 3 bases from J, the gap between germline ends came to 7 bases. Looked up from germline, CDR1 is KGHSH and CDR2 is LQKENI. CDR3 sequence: CASSLQGGNTIYF. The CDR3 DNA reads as TGTGCCAGCTCACTGCAGGGTGGAAACACCATATATTTT.

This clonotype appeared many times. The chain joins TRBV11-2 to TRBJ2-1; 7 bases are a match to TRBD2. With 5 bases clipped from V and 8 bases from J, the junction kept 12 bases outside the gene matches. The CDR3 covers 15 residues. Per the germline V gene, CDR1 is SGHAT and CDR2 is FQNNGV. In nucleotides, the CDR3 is TGTGCCAGCAGCCCAGGGAGGGACGGGAGCTATGAGCAGTTCTTC. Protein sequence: CASSPGRDGSYEQFF. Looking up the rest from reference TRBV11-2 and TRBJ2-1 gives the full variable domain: EAGVAQSPRYKIIEKRQSVAFWCNPISGHATLYWYQQILGQGPKLLIQFQNNGVVDDSQLPKDRFSAERLKGVDSTLKIQPAKLEDSAVYLCASSPGRDGSYEQFFGPGTRLTVL.

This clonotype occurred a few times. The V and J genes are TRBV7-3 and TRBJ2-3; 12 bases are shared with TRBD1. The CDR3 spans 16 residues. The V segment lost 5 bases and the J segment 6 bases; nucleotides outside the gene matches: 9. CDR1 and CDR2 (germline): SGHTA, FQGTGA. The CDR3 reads CASSERDRGQSDTQYF. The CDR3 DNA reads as TGTGCCAGCAGCGAAAGGGACAGGGGGCAATCCGATACGCAGTATTTT.